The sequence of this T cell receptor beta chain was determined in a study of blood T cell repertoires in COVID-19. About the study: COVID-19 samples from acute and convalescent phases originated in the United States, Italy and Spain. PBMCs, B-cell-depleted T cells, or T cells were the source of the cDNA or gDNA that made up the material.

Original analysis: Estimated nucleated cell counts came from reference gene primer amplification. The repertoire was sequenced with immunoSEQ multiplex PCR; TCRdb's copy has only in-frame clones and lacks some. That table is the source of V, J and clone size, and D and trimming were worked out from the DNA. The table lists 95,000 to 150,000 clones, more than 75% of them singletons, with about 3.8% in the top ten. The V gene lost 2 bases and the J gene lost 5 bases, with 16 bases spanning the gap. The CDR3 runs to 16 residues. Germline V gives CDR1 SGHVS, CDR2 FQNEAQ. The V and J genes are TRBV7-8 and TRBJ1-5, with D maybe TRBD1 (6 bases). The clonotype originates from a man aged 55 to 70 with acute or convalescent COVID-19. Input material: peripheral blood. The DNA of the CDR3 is TGTGCCAGCAGCTTAAAAGCTAGGACAGTCGATCAGCCCCAGCATTTT. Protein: CASSLKARTVDQPQHF.